These 26 T cell receptor beta chains were all obtained from the same sample, sequenced in a study of Graves' ophthalmopathy and Graves' hyperthyroidism. The authors amplified TCR beta CDR3 regions, and they did so from RNA transcripts for repertoire sequencing. After a first-round RT-PCR with HTBI primers, a second-round multiplex PCR was run. TCRdb re-called the multiplex PCR reads through MiXCR, storing one row per CDR3 protein. The data contain around 1.1 million distinct CDR3 sequences, approximately 35% of them seen just once; the ten biggest clones take up approximately 12%. Material for sequencing was peripheral blood or thyroid tissue (not recorded which). The receptors were gathered from an adult man with Graves' hyperthyroidism.

The chain links TRBV5-1 to TRBJ2-2; the match to TRBD2 covers 15 bases. The germline V gene encodes CDR1 SGHRS and CDR2 YFSETQ. CDR3 length equals 18 residues. The J segment lost 3 bases and the V segment lost 3 bases, leaving 6 bases of the junction unmatched. The CDR3 DNA sequence: TGCGCCAGCAGCTCTGGACTAGCGGGGGGGATTGACACCGGGGAGCTGTTTTTT. Protein sequence: CASSSGLAGGIDTGELFF.

The chain recombines TRBV7-2 with TRBJ2-7, with D hard to call. The germline V gene encodes CDR1 SGHTA and CDR2 FQGNSA. Between the trimmed V and J ends, which lost 5 bases and 3 bases, there was a span of 14 bases. This CDR3 has 14 amino acids. CDR3 sequence: CASSRPLRNYEQYF. CDR3 in DNA: TGTGCCAGCAGCCGACCGTTGCGAAACTACGAGCAGTACTTC.

This clonotype was seen many times. The chain has TRBV7-9 and TRBJ2-6; unclear D gene. Germline values: CDR1 SEHNR, CDR2 FQNEAQ (reference sequence). The V gene lost 8 bases and the J gene lost 2 bases, with 4 bases spanning the gap. CDR3 length equals 12 residues. The CDR3 DNA is TGTGCCAGCCGGGCTGGGGCCAACGTCCTGACTTTC. Residues: CASRAGANVLTF.

This clonotype was seen only a few times. The chain joins TRBV3-1 to TRBJ2-5; D unresolved. There are 15 residues in the CDR3. Deletions cut 2 bases from V and 2 bases from J, with 12 bases between. Looked up from germline, CDR1 is LGHDT and CDR2 is YNNKEL (reference sequence). The CDR3 DNA reads TGTGCCAGCAGCCAATTCTTCCGAGAACAAGAGACCCAGTACTTC. Amino acid sequence: CASSQFFREQETQYF.

This clonotype was recorded many times. The rearrangement uses TRBV9 and TRBJ1-1, with D unclear. Trimming left V 0 bases short and J 3 bases short, with 6 bases between. Germline V gene data show CDR1 as SGDLS and CDR2 as YYNGEE. The CDR3 runs 13 residues. CDR3 in DNA: TGTGCCAGCAGCGTAGGGTTTCACACTGAAGCTTTCTTT. The encoded protein is CASSVGFHTEAFF.

As concerns this clonotype: Relative to the germline gene, one junction end is altered; a read error may explain this. The chain carries TRBV24-1 and TRBJ2-7; TRBD2 matches at 7 bases. CDR3 size: 15 residues. From germline, CDR1 is KGHDR and CDR2 SFDVKD. The DNA for the CDR3 is TGTGCCAGCAGTGCAGCGGGGAGGCCCTCCTACGAGCAGTACTTC. Translated, it gives CASSAAGRPSYEQYF.

There are many counts of this clonotype. The V gene is TRBV7-9, the J gene TRBJ1-1; tentatively, D is TRBD1 (5 bases). The V end was cut by 3 bases, the J end by 11 bases, with 10 bases between. CDR1 is SEHNR, CDR2 FQNEAQ, per germline (reference sequence). CDR3 length: 11 residues. CDR3 DNA: TGTGCCAGCAGCTTGGTAGGGGACGCTTTCTTT. Protein sequence: CASSLVGDAFF. Filled out from reference TRBV7-9 and TRBJ1-1, the complete variable domain reads DTGVSQNPRHKITKRGQNVTFRCDPISEHNRLYWYRQTLGQGPEFLTYFQNEAQLEKSRLLSDRFSAERPKGSFSTLEIQRTEQGDSAMYLCASSLVGDAFFGQGTRLTVV.

Turning to this clonotype: It may be a read error: a sequence one base away is much more abundant. The rearrangement links TRBV20-1 to TRBJ2-7, with a possible D match to TRBD1 (5 bases). The V end lost 5 bases, the J end lost 0 bases, and 14 bases lay between the germline ends. Germline loops: CDR1 DFQATT, CDR2 SNEGSKA (reference sequence). The length of the CDR3 is 14 residues. CDR3 residues: CSADPADSSYEQYF. As DNA, the CDR3 is TGCAGTGCTGACCCGGCAGACAGCTCCTACGAGCAGTACTTC.

This sequence joins TRBV29-1 and TRBJ1-2, with TRBD1 matching over 9 bases. This CDR3 comprises 11 residues. V lost 8 bases and J lost 8; bases outside the gene matches: 6. Germline V CDR1 and CDR2: SQVTM, ANQGSEA. The CDR3 DNA reads TGCAGCTTACAGGGGGCAGGAGGCTACACCTTC. This codes for CSLQGAGGYTF.

In its sample, this clonotype was seen many times. The chain carries TRBV7-2 and TRBJ2-7; perhaps D is TRBD1 or TRBD2 (6 bases each). The germline V gene has CDR1 SGHTA and CDR2 FQGNSA. Trimming stripped 5 bases from V and 1 base from J, with 15 bases between. This CDR3 is built from 15 residues. CDR3 amino acids: CASSRKGEVSYEQYF. CDR3 in DNA: TGTGCCAGCAGCCGTAAGGGGGAGGTATCCTACGAGCAGTACTTC.

This chain links TRBV6-6 with TRBJ2-7, with D possibly being TRBD1 (5 bases). V lost 9 bases and J 1 base, leaving 13 bases between the germline ends. There are 13 residues in the CDR3. The germline V gene has CDR1 MNHNY and CDR2 SVGAGI (reference sequence). The CDR3 reads CASQQGASYEQYF. CDR3 nucleotide sequence: TGTGCCAGTCAGCAGGGTGCGTCCTACGAGCAGTACTTC.

This clonotype was found many times. This rearrangement joins TRBV20-1 to TRBJ1-2; tentative D call: TRBD1 (5 bases). CDR1 is DFQATT and CDR2 is SNEGSKA in the germline V gene (reference sequence). The CDR3 is 14 residues long. Trimming cost V 3 bases and J 5 bases, with 16 bases left between them. The CDR3 DNA follows: TGCAGTGCTAGTTCACCCTTGAGGGGATATGGCTACACCTTC. Translated: CSASSPLRGYGYTF.

This clonotype was seen repeatedly, ten times or more. The chain uses TRBV10-3 and TRBJ2-2, with 8 bases identical to TRBD1. This CDR3 region has 14 residues. The junction had 5 bases not matched to a gene; V was cut back by 10 bases and J by 1 base. CDR1 is ENHRY, CDR2 SYGVKD, per germline. This CDR3 is CATHGTGNTGELFF. The CDR3 DNA is TGTGCCACCCACGGGACAGGGAACACCGGGGAGCTGTTTTTT.

The chain joins TRBV28 to TRBJ2-2; no firm D call. This CDR3 has 13 amino acids. Germline CDR1 reads MDHEN; CDR2 reads SYDVKM. V dropped 7 bases and J dropped 0 bases, with 6 bases sitting between them. The CDR3 DNA reads TGTGCCAGCACTAAGGCGAACACCGGGGAGCTGTTTTTT. Its protein product is CASTKANTGELFF. Drawing the rest from reference TRBV28 and TRBJ2-2, the complete variable domain is DVKVTQSSRYLVKRTGEKVFLECVQDMDHENMFWYRQDPGLGLRLIYFSYDVKMKEKGDIPEGYSVSREKKERFSLILESASTNQTSMYLCASTKANTGELFFGEGSRLTVL.

This clonotype came up a few times. The CDR3 region has the DNA TGTGCCAGCAGCCAAGAACGGGGGCGTGACTATGGCTACACCTTC. Translated: CASSQERGRDYGYTF. The genes are TRBV4-2 and TRBJ1-2, with a weak D call TRBD1 (6 bases). This CDR3 is 15 amino acids long. V dropped 0 bases and J dropped 3 bases, with 11 bases sitting between them. Germline V CDR1 and CDR2: LGHNA, YNFKEQ.

The table lists this clonotype with a few counts. CDR3 residues: CASTRDRGYYGYTF. CDR3 sequence (DNA): TGTGCCAGCACCCGGGACAGGGGATACTATGGCTACACCTTC. This chain joins TRBV6-5 and TRBJ1-2; 10 positions match TRBD1. The CDR3 loop spans 14 amino acids. Losses at the gene ends were 7 bases for V and 3 bases for J; bases not matched to a gene: 5. Germline V CDR1 and CDR2: MNHEY, SVGAGI.

The gene calls are TRBV28 and TRBJ1-5, with no clear D. CDR3 length: 15 amino acids. With 2 bases removed from V and 5 bases from J, the gap between germline ends came to 13 bases. Germline V gene data show CDR1 as MDHEN and CDR2 as SYDVKM. The CDR3 protein is CASSLRWQVHQPQHF. In nucleotides, the CDR3 is TGTGCCAGCAGTTTAAGGTGGCAGGTTCATCAGCCCCAGCATTTT. Supplemented by reference TRBV28 and TRBJ1-5, the full variable domain reads DVKVTQSSRYLVKRTGEKVFLECVQDMDHENMFWYRQDPGLGLRLIYFSYDVKMKEKGDIPEGYSVSREKKERFSLILESASTNQTSMYLCASSLRWQVHQPQHFGDGTRLSIL.

CDR3 region: CSAEDPGQYEQYF. CDR3 nucleotides: TGCAGCGCCGAAGATCCGGGACAGTACGAGCAGTACTTC. V is TRBV29-1 and J is TRBJ2-7; 7 bases are shared with TRBD1. Per germline, CDR1 SQVTM and CDR2 ANQGSEA. The trim removed 7 bases at V and 4 bases at J, leaving 10 bases unmatched. The CDR3 has 13 amino acids.

This clonotype was observed many times. This chain links TRBV11-2 with TRBJ2-2; D gene ambiguous. The CDR3 spans 14 residues. The germline V and J ends were trimmed by 3 bases and 6 bases, with 11 bases remaining between them. The germline gives CDR1 SGHAT, CDR2 FQNNGV. CDR3: CASSFGMGSGELFF. The CDR3 bases are TGTGCCAGCAGCTTTGGCATGGGGTCCGGGGAGCTGTTTTTT.

This clonotype has a single count. The V call is TRBV14, the J call TRBJ1-2; 9 bases line up with TRBD1. This CDR3 is built from 19 residues. CDR1 is SGHDN and CDR2 is FVKESK in the germline V gene. V was pared by 6 bases and J by 4 bases, with 21 bases of the junction left unmatched. The CDR3 DNA reads as TGTGCCAGCAGTCCAAATCCGGGACAGGGATTTAAGGGACGCTATGGCTACACCTTC. This gives the protein CASSPNPGQGFKGRYGYTF.

The chain links TRBV7-8 to TRBJ2-7; a weak D match, TRBD2 (5 bases). V lost 5 bases and J 6 bases, leaving 20 bases between the germline ends. Germline loops: CDR1 SGHVS, CDR2 FQNEAQ. CDR3 length equals 15 residues. The CDR3 DNA is TGTGCCAGCAGCACCCCCGCGGGCTTACGAGGCGAGCAGTACTTC. Protein: CASSTPAGLRGEQYF.

V and J are TRBV6-5 and TRBJ1-2, with D unclear. CDR3 size: 13 residues. Germline-derived CDR1 and CDR2 are MNHEY and SVGAGI. V gave up 2 bases and J gave up 7 bases, with 11 bases separating them. The CDR3 region has the DNA TGTGCCAGCAGTTACATCGGACCTGGTGGCTACACCTTC. As protein: CASSYIGPGGYTF.

This clonotype was observed many times. The chain combines TRBV7-2 with TRBJ1-6, with a possible D match to TRBD1 (5 bases). Germline values: CDR1 SGHTA, CDR2 FQGNSA. Trimming took 1 base from V and 6 from J, leaving 16 bases between them. The CDR3 length is 17 residues. The CDR3 loop is CASSLGQGGGGNSPLHF. The CDR3 DNA follows: TGTGCCAGCAGCTTAGGCCAGGGTGGGGGAGGTAATTCACCCCTCCACTTT. Variable domain in full (rest from reference TRBV7-2 and TRBJ1-6): GAGVSQSPSNKVTEKGKDVELRCDPISGHTALYWYRQSLGQGLEFLIYFQGNSAPDKSGLPSDRFSAERTGGSVSTLTIQRTQQEDSAVYLCASSLGQGGGGNSPLHFGNGTRLTVT.

This clonotype appeared a few times. The chain has TRBV20-1 and TRBJ1-2; D uncertain. Germline CDR1 is DFQATT and CDR2 is SNEGSKA (reference sequence). CDR3 length: 14 residues. V was pared by 6 bases and J by 0 bases, with 14 bases between. CDR3 sequence reads: CSATSLPSNYGYTF. The DNA of the CDR3 is TGCAGTGCCACCTCCTTGCCTTCTAACTATGGCTACACCTTC.

This clonotype was seen ten or more times. The rearrangement joins TRBV29-1 to TRBJ2-7; D gene uncertain. The ends were cut back, 6 bases at V and 5 bases at J, with 11 bases in the middle. Germline lookup yields CDR1 SQVTM and CDR2 ANQGSEA. CDR3 length equals 11 residues. This chain's CDR3 is CSVTRGHEQYF. DNA for the CDR3: TGCAGCGTCACGCGTGGGCACGAGCAGTACTTC.

This clonotype has just a few counts. J is TRBJ2-7 and V is TRBV28; D call uncertain. Germline assignment: CDR1 MDHEN and CDR2 SYDVKM. CDR3 length: 13 residues. Trimming left V 5 bases short and J 9 bases short, with 17 bases between. CDR3 protein: CASSADPSPRQYF. CDR3 bases: TGTGCCAGCAGTGCTGATCCCTCTCCCAGGCAGTACTTC.